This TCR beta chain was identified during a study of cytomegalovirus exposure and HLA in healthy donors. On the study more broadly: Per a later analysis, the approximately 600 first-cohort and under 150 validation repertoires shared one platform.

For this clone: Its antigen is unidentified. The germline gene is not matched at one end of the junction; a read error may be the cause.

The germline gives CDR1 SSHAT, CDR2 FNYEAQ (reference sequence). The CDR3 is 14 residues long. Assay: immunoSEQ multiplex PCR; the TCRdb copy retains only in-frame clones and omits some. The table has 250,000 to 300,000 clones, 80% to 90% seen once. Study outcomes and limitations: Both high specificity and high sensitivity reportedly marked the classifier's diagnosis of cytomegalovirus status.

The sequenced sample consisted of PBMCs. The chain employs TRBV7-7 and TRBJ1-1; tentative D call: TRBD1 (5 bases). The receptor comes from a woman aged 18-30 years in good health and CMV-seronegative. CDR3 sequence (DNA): TGTGCTAGCAGCTTCACAGGCATGAACACTGAAGCTTTCTTT. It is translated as CASSFTGMNTEAFF.